The rows below give T cell receptor beta chains drawn from one sample of a study of cytotoxic CD8 clonotypes in ibrutinib-treated CLL. The protocol was immunoSEQ multiplex PCR, while the TCRdb copy is restricted to in-frame clones and leaves out a portion. The sample consists of some 300,000 clones, around four fifths of them appearing once. Sequenced here: PBMCs, sampled before ibrutinib treatment. These TCRs come from a human donor with chronic lymphocytic leukemia. CDR3s include the opening cysteine and the closing phenylalanine or tryptophan. D genes are given only for firm matches. Only some rows state a clone size, as once, few, many or a class for expanded clones.

j_call: TRBJ2-6; d_call: .; v_call: TRBV5-1; clone_size: .; cdr3_aa: CASSHSSGANVLTF; cdr3_nt: TGCGCCAGCAGCCATAGCTCTGGGGCCAACGTCCTGACTTTC
j_call: TRBJ2-1; d_call: TRBD2; v_call: TRBV7-6; clone_size: .; cdr3_aa: CASSSTFGLAGNEQFF; cdr3_nt: TGTGCCAGCAGTTCCACATTCGGACTAGCGGGGAATGAGCAGTTCTTC
j_call: TRBJ1-2; d_call: .; v_call: TRBV18; clone_size: .; cdr3_aa: CASSQWTDTNYGYTF; cdr3_nt: TGTGCCAGCTCCCAGTGGACAGATACTAACTATGGCTACACCTTC
j_call: TRBJ2-7; d_call: TRBD2; v_call: TRBV6-6; clone_size: .; cdr3_aa: CASTSSGGYEQYF; cdr3_nt: TGTGCCAGCACCTCCTCGGGGGGCTACGAGCAGTACTTC
j_call: TRBJ1-5; d_call: .; v_call: TRBV2; clone_size: .; cdr3_aa: CASSGQEGYQPQHF; cdr3_nt: TGTGCCAGCAGTGGACAGGAAGGATATCAGCCCCAGCATTTT
j_call: TRBJ1-1; d_call: .; v_call: TRBV29-1; clone_size: .; cdr3_aa: CSVEEGGVGTEAFF; cdr3_nt: TGCAGCGTTGAGGAGGGGGGGGTTGGGACTGAAGCTTTCTTT
j_call: TRBJ1-1; d_call: .; v_call: TRBV10-3; clone_size: .; cdr3_aa: CATLLNTEAFF; cdr3_nt: TGTGCCACATTACTGAACACTGAAGCTTTCTTT
j_call: TRBJ2-5; d_call: TRBD2; v_call: TRBV6-8; clone_size: .; cdr3_aa: CASIQHRLAGGWETQYF; cdr3_nt: TGTGCCAGCATCCAACATCGACTAGCGGGAGGTTGGGAGACCCAGTACTTC
j_call: TRBJ2-2; d_call: TRBD2; v_call: TRBV30; clone_size: once; cdr3_aa: CAWSARPSKLPGLVMAGELFF; cdr3_nt: TGTGCCTGGAGTGCCAGACCGTCTAAGCTCCCGGGACTAGTAATGGCCGGGGAGCTGTTTTTT
j_call: TRBJ2-2; d_call: .; v_call: TRBV11-3; clone_size: .; cdr3_aa: CASSLSKNTGELFF; cdr3_nt: TGTGCCAGCAGCTTAAGCAAGAACACCGGGGAGCTGTTTTTT
j_call: TRBJ2-2; d_call: .; v_call: TRBV9; clone_size: .; cdr3_aa: CASSVVWTVGRAGELFF; cdr3_nt: TGTGCCAGCAGCGTAGTTTGGACAGTAGGGCGGGCCGGGGAGCTGTTTTTT
j_call: TRBJ2-1; d_call: TRBD2; v_call: TRBV29-1; clone_size: .; cdr3_aa: CSVGGLAGGFFQFF; cdr3_nt: TGCAGCGTGGGCGGACTAGCGGGAGGATTTTTCCAGTTCTTC
j_call: TRBJ1-2; d_call: .; v_call: TRBV28; clone_size: .; cdr3_aa: CASSFVIFRGSYYGYTF; cdr3_nt: TGTGCCAGCAGTTTTGTGATTTTTAGGGGTTCGTACTATGGCTACACCTTC
j_call: TRBJ1-1; d_call: .; v_call: TRBV19; clone_size: .; cdr3_aa: CASSVSQVMNTEAFF; cdr3_nt: TGTGCCAGTAGTGTATCACAGGTCATGAACACTGAAGCTTTCTTT
j_call: TRBJ2-7; d_call: .; v_call: TRBV9; clone_size: few; cdr3_aa: CASGEQYF; cdr3_nt: TGTGCCAGCGGCGAGCAGTACTTC
j_call: TRBJ2-7; d_call: .; v_call: TRBV11-2; clone_size: .; cdr3_aa: CASRAAGYEQYF; cdr3_nt: TGTGCCAGCAGGGCCGCAGGCTACGAGCAGTACTTC
j_call: TRBJ1-5; d_call: TRBD1; v_call: TRBV7-6; clone_size: .; cdr3_aa: CASSRGTGDSNQPQHF; cdr3_nt: TGTGCCAGCAGCCGGGGGACAGGGGATAGCAATCAGCCCCAGCATTTT
j_call: TRBJ1-5; d_call: .; v_call: TRBV5-6; clone_size: .; cdr3_aa: CASSLRSQPQHF; cdr3_nt: TGTGCCAGCAGCTTGCGGAGTCAGCCCCAGCATTTT
j_call: TRBJ2-2; d_call: .; v_call: TRBV11-2; clone_size: .; cdr3_aa: CASSLARGTGELFF; cdr3_nt: TGTGCCAGCAGCTTAGCACGGGGAACCGGGGAGCTGTTTTTT
j_call: TRBJ2-7; d_call: TRBD1; v_call: TRBV27; clone_size: .; cdr3_aa: CASSFGQGGAYEQYF; cdr3_nt: TGTGCCAGCAGTTTCGGACAGGGCGGTGCCTACGAGCAGTACTTC
j_call: TRBJ2-1; d_call: .; v_call: TRBV6-5; clone_size: .; cdr3_aa: CATTAPVTGRPFF; cdr3_nt: TGTGCCACCACTGCGCCCGTCACGGGCCGCCCGTTCTTC
j_call: TRBJ2-7; d_call: TRBD2; v_call: TRBV5-1; clone_size: .; cdr3_aa: CASSTGLALDEQYF; cdr3_nt: TGCGCCAGCAGCACCGGACTAGCGCTCGACGAGCAGTACTTC
j_call: TRBJ1-5; d_call: .; v_call: TRBV23-1; clone_size: .; cdr3_aa: CASSPSVQGWAQPQHF; cdr3_nt: TGCGCCAGCAGTCCCTCGGTGCAGGGGTGGGCTCAGCCCCAGCATTTT
j_call: TRBJ2-7; d_call: TRBD2; v_call: TRBV2; clone_size: .; cdr3_aa: CASSEWTSGSSYEQYF; cdr3_nt: TGTGCCAGCAGTGAGTGGACTAGCGGGAGTTCCTACGAGCAGTACTTC